This is a list of T cell receptor beta chains from one sample in a study of graft-versus-host responses after intestinal transplantation. TCRdb keeps only in-frame clones here, not all; method: immunoSEQ multiplex PCR. Among approximately 63,000 clones listed, roughly nine tenths were seen once. The sample consisted of ileum tissue, taken 350 to 400 days after transplant. Receptors were obtained from a human patient who received an intestinal transplant, so some T cells may come from the graft donor. CDR3s include the opening cysteine and the closing phenylalanine or tryptophan. D genes are given only for firm matches. Only some rows state a clone size, as once, few, many or a class for expanded clones.

d_gene	j_gene	abundance	v_gene	CDR3aa	CDR3nt
.	TRBJ2-1	once	TRBV5-1	CASSMPSGRSYNEQFF	TGCGCCAGCAGTATGCCGTCGGGACGGAGCTACAATGAGCAGTTCTTC
TRBD1	TRBJ1-3	.	TRBV10-2	CASSSDRGNTIYF	TGCGCCAGCAGCTCGGACAGGGGAAACACCATATATTTT
TRBD2	TRBJ2-1	.	TRBV2	CASISAGENNEQFF	TGTGCCAGCATCTCAGCGGGAGAGAACAATGAGCAGTTCTTC
TRBD1	TRBJ2-4	.	TRBV9	CASSVEDRAGNIQYF	TGTGCCAGCAGCGTAGAGGACAGGGCAGGAAACATTCAGTACTTC
.	TRBJ2-5	.	TRBV6-6	CASRQDTETQYF	TGTGCCAGCAGGCAGGACACCGAGACCCAGTACTTC
.	TRBJ2-3	.	TRBV5-1	CASSFRTPPDTQYF	TGCGCCAGCAGCTTCAGAACCCCGCCAGATACGCAGTATTTT
TRBD1	TRBJ2-2	.	TRBV2	CASGEDRGLWGELFF	TGTGCCAGCGGCGAAGACAGGGGGCTATGGGGGGAGCTGTTTTTT
TRBD2	TRBJ2-7	.	TRBV27	CASSRGLVSEQYF	TGTGCCAGCAGTAGAGGACTAGTAAGCGAGCAGTACTTC
TRBD1	TRBJ2-2	.	TRBV13	CASSRRQGIRELFF	TGTGCCAGCAGCAGACGACAGGGGATCAGGGAGCTGTTTTTT
.	TRBJ2-7	.	TRBV6-1	CASSLQDYEQYF	TGTGCCAGCAGCTTACAGGACTACGAGCAGTACTTC
.	TRBJ1-2	.	TRBV6-5	CASSPFGGTYGYTF	TGTGCCAGCAGTCCCTTTGGGGGAACCTATGGCTACACCTTC
.	TRBJ1-1	.	TRBV6-5	CASRALTNTEAFF	TGTGCCAGCAGAGCCCTGACGAACACTGAAGCTTTCTTT
.	TRBJ2-3	few	TRBV5-1	CASSLQRYTQYF	TGCGCCAGCAGCCTCCAGAGGTATACGCAGTATTTT
TRBD2	TRBJ2-2	.	TRBV9	CASSLGLAGSYAGELFF	TGTGCCAGCAGCTTAGGACTAGCGGGAAGTTATGCCGGGGAGCTGTTTTTT
.	TRBJ1-2	once	TRBV16	CASSQSVGYGYTF	TGTGCCAGCAGCCAATCGGTGGGCTATGGCTACACCTTC
.	TRBJ2-2	.	TRBV7-3	CASSSGSGELFF	TGTGCCAGCAGCTCAGGGTCCGGGGAGCTGTTTTTT
.	TRBJ2-3	.	TRBV7-9	CASRSTLGEKVDTQYF	TGTGCCAGCAGATCTACATTGGGGGAGAAAGTTGATACGCAGTATTTT
.	TRBJ1-4	.	TRBV4-1	CASSQEDRPNEKLFF	TGCGCCAGCAGCCAAGAAGACAGGCCCAATGAAAAACTGTTTTTT
TRBD1	TRBJ2-7	.	TRBV29-1	CSVEDEAGGGYEQYF	TGCAGCGTTGAAGATGAGGCAGGGGGCGGGTACGAGCAGTACTTC
TRBD2	TRBJ2-7	.	TRBV4-1	CASSLTTGTTSSYEQYF	TGCGCCAGCAGCCTTACCACCGGGACTACGAGCTCCTACGAGCAGTACTTC
.	TRBJ2-5	.	TRBV7-9	CASSFPDGQETQYF	TGTGCCAGCAGCTTCCCCGACGGTCAAGAGACCCAGTACTTC
.	TRBJ1-5	.	TRBV9	CASSVEGGPGQPQHF	TGTGCCAGCAGCGTAGAAGGGGGGCCGGGACAGCCCCAGCATTTT
.	TRBJ2-1	.	TRBV7-2	CASSLSGTYNEQFF	TGTGCCAGCAGCTTATCCGGGACTTACAATGAGCAGTTCTTC
.	TRBJ2-7	.	TRBV12-2	CASLSPGQGSYEQYF	TGTGCAAGTCTATCTCCGGGACAGGGATCTTACGAGCAGTACTTC
.	TRBJ1-1	.	TRBV28	CASSLTPGEAFF	TGTGCCAGCAGTTTAACGCCGGGTGAAGCTTTCTTT
.	TRBJ2-3	.	TRBV9	CASTLGGDSADTQYF	TGTGCCAGCACCTTGGGAGGGGACAGCGCAGATACGCAGTATTTT
.	TRBJ1-1	once	TRBV28	CASSLSWGTEAFF	TGTGCCAGCAGTTTATCTTGGGGCACTGAAGCTTTCTTT
TRBD1	TRBJ1-1	.	TRBV2	CASSEFLIQDRRGTEAFF	TGTGCCAGCAGTGAATTCCTAATACAGGACAGGAGGGGGACTGAAGCTTTCTTT
.	TRBJ2-1	.	TRBV7-3	CASSLAGNYNEQFF	TGTGCCAGCAGCTTAGCGGGGAACTACAATGAGCAGTTCTTC
.	TRBJ2-7	.	TRBV13	CASSLVQGSNEQYF	TGTGCCAGCAGCTTAGTCCAGGGTAGCAACGAGCAGTACTTC
TRBD2	TRBJ2-3	.	TRBV11-2	CASSSGSGLAGPDTQYF	TGTGCCAGCAGTTCGGGCTCAGGACTAGCGGGACCAGATACGCAGTATTTT
.	TRBJ1-3	.	TRBV5-1	CASSLVGGPRNTIYF	TGCGCCAGCAGCTTGGTCGGGGGTCCGCGAAACACCATATATTTT
TRBD2	TRBJ2-7	.	TRBV4-1	CASSQGGGGRDEQYF	TGCGCCAGCAGCCAAGGGGGGGGAGGGCGCGACGAGCAGTACTTC
.	TRBJ1-2	.	TRBV30	CAWRPLGDNPNYGYTF	TGTGCCTGGAGGCCTCTGGGGGATAACCCTAACTATGGCTACACCTTC
.	TRBJ1-5	once	TRBV21-1	CASSKPDRPPPNQPQHF	TGTGCCAGCAGCAAACCAGACAGGCCCCCACCTAATCAGCCCCAGCATTTT
TRBD2	TRBJ2-3	.	TRBV4-1	CASSQVTSASTDTQYF	TGCGCCAGCAGCCAAGTCACTAGCGCTAGCACAGATACGCAGTATTTT
.	TRBJ2-3	.	TRBV9	CASSVEPEDSDTQYF	TGTGCCAGCAGCGTAGAGCCCGAGGACTCAGATACGCAGTATTTT
.	TRBJ2-1	medium-sized	TRBV14	CASSPNRNEQFF	TGTGCCAGCAGCCCTAACCGAAATGAGCAGTTCTTC
.	TRBJ2-7	.	TRBV12-5	CASGLVTGRKGANPSYEQYF	TGTGCTAGTGGGTTGGTAACGGGGAGGAAGGGGGCTAATCCGTCCTACGAGCAGTACTTC